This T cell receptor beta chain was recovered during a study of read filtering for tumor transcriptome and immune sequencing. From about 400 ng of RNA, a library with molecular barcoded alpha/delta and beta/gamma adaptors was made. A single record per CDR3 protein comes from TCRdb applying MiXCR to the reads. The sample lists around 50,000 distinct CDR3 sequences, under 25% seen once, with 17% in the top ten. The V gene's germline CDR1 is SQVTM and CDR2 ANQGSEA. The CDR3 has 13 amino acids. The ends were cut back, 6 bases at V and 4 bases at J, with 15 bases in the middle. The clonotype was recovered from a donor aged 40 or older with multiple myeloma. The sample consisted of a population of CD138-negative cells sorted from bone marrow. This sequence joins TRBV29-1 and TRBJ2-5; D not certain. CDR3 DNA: TGCAGCGTCTCCGGGTCCTCCCCAGAGACCCAGTACTTC. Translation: CSVSGSSPETQYF.